This TCR beta chain was retrieved from a study of blood T cell repertoires in COVID-19. Measured with immunoSEQ multiplex PCR; TCRdb has only the in-frame clones, and not every one. The table lists about 350,000 clones, more than 70% of them singletons. Recruits, aged about 18 to 100 years, lived in 24 US areas. There are 14 residues in the CDR3. Trimming left V 4 bases short and J 7 bases short, with 14 bases between. Germline V gene sequence: CDR1 SGHDN, CDR2 FVKESK. The chain employs TRBV14 and TRBJ1-3, with D perhaps TRBD1 (5 bases). The source is a woman between 25 and 40 years old who had been exposed to COVID-19. The sample comprised PBMCs or T cells enriched from blood (not recorded which). CDR3 coding DNA: TGTGCCAGCAGCCCTCAGGCGGGGGAGAACACCATATATTTT. Translated: CASSPQAGENTIYF.